The 19 T cell receptor beta chains presented below share a single source sample, sequenced in a study of beta chain features in type 1 diabetes. Their specific antigens are unknown. Overall study results and limits: Moderately but significantly shorter TCRB CDR3s were found in Type 1 diabetes patients in all four CD4+ subsets.

The whole isolated RNA underwent reverse transcription, so sequencing captured expressed TCRB transcripts. The data were produced by immunoSEQ multiplex PCR, yet TCRdb's version contains in-frame clones alone and is incomplete. The table has roughly 220,000 clones, more than 15% seen once. The sequencing sample was made of naive CD4+ T cells from blood. The origin of the receptors is a man aged 30-40 years with type 1 diabetes.

This clone was seen only a few times. The J gene is TRBJ2-1, the V gene TRBV30; 7 nucleotides agree with TRBD2. The CDR3 loop spans 14 amino acids. Germline V gene data show CDR1 as GTSNPN and CDR2 as SVGIG (reference sequence). V lost 4 bases to trimming and J lost 6 bases; unmatched junction nucleotides: 9. DNA for the CDR3: TGTGCCTGGACCCGGGAGGTAGCCAGCAATGAGCAGTTCTTC. It specifies CAWTREVASNEQFF.

The V and J genes are TRBV2 and TRBJ1-2, with D possibly matching TRBD1 (5 bases). The CDR3 spans 13 residues. Germline CDR1 and CDR2: SNHLY and FYNNEI. Trimming left V 5 bases short and J 5 bases short, with 12 bases between. The CDR3 DNA reads as TGTGCCAGCAGTTCTGGGACGGCTTATGGCTACACCTTC. It translates to CASSSGTAYGYTF.

This chain joins TRBV5-4 and TRBJ2-4, with D perhaps TRBD1 (6 bases). The V end lost 7 bases, the J end lost 0 bases, and 14 bases lay between the germline ends. This CDR3 contains 15 residues. Germline-derived CDR1 and CDR2 are SGHNT and YYREEE (reference sequence). The CDR3 DNA sequence: TGTGCCAGCGCACAGGGAGAAGGAGCCAAAAACATTCAGTACTTC. Protein: CASAQGEGAKNIQYF.

This clone turned up a few times. The chain recombines TRBV27 with TRBJ2-7; D remains unclear. The CDR3 loop spans 15 amino acids. V was shortened by 8 bases and J by 2 bases, with 19 bases between the two germline ends. Germline V gene data show CDR1 as MNHEY and CDR2 as SMNVEV (reference sequence). CDR3: CASLPAGTPPYEQYF. The CDR3 bases are TGTGCCAGCCTTCCGGCAGGCACTCCTCCCTACGAGCAGTACTTC.

This clone turned up a few times. The rearrangement joins TRBV29-1 to TRBJ2-6; D remains ambiguous. Trimming pared 3 bases from V and 2 bases from J, leaving 8 bases between. The CDR3 runs 14 residues. CDR1 is SQVTM, CDR2 ANQGSEA, per germline. CDR3 sequence reads: CSVDQGTGANVLTF. Written as DNA, the CDR3 is TGCAGCGTTGATCAAGGGACTGGGGCCAACGTCCTGACTTTC.

The table lists this clone with a few counts. The chain couples TRBV10-3 to TRBJ2-5; D not resolved. Per the germline V gene, CDR1 is ENHRY and CDR2 is SYGVKD. The CDR3 consists of 13 residues. Trimming removed 4 bases from V and 3 bases from J, with 9 bases in between. CDR3 in DNA: TGTGCCATCAGTGTAAATAGGGAAGAGACCCAGTACTTC. Translating gives CAISVNREETQYF.

This clone has at least ten counts. The V and J genes are TRBV30 and TRBJ2-4; TRBD2 matches 7 bases. From germline, CDR1 is GTSNPN and CDR2 SVGIG (reference sequence). V shed 5 bases, J shed 9 bases, and the junction held 7 bases outside the gene matches. The CDR3 has 12 residues. The DNA for the CDR3 is TGTGCCTGGGGCCACGGGGAGGGCATTCAGTACTTC. Translation gives CAWGHGEGIQYF.

This clone was seen a few times. The chain links TRBV7-2 to TRBJ2-7; D is perhaps TRBD1 or TRBD2 (5 bases each). Germline V lookup: CDR1 SGHTA, CDR2 FQGNSA. The CDR3 sequence is 15 residues long. The V and J ends lost 5 bases and 4 bases respectively, with 18 bases between them. CDR3 nucleotide sequence: TGTGCCAGCAGCCCCAGCAGGGCAACGGGGTACGAGCAGTACTTC. Its translation: CASSPSRATGYEQYF.

The CDR3 region has the DNA TGTGCCAGCTCAACGGGACAGGGATATGGCTACACCTTC. It translates to CASSTGQGYGYTF. This chain links TRBV18 with TRBJ1-2, with 9 bases identical to TRBD1. V shed 5 bases, J shed 5 bases, and the junction held 3 bases outside the gene matches. Looked up from germline, CDR1 is KGHSH and CDR2 is LQKENI. The CDR3 covers 13 residues.

This clone was found a few times. The chain uses TRBV25-1 and TRBJ1-6; D remains ambiguous. The germline V gene has CDR1 MGHDK and CDR2 SYGVNS. The V gene lost 4 bases and the J gene lost 4 bases, with 5 bases spanning the gap. There are 13 residues in the CDR3. The CDR3 is CASSGQYNSPLHF. As DNA, the CDR3 is TGTGCCAGCAGTGGGCAATATAATTCACCCCTCCACTTT. Full variable domain (outside the CDR3, taken from reference TRBV25-1 and TRBJ1-6): EADIYQTPRYLVIGTGKKITLECSQTMGHDKMYWYQQDPGMELHLIHYSYGVNSTEKGDLSSESTVSRIRTEHFPLTLESARPSHTSQYLCASSGQYNSPLHFGNGTRLTVT.

This clone was seen a few times. The chain employs TRBV7-2 and TRBJ2-7; 10 bases line up with TRBD1. Trimming at V came to 7 bases and at J to 4 bases, leaving 7 bases not matched to a gene. CDR3 size: 14 residues. CDR1 is SGHTA and CDR2 is FQGNSA in the germline V gene. CDR3 DNA: TGTGCCAGCACCCAGGGACAGGGGCGATACGAGCAGTACTTC. This translates into CASTQGQGRYEQYF. The full variable domain, in which reference TRBV7-2 and TRBJ2-7 provide the parts outside the CDR3, is GAGVSQSPSNKVTEKGKDVELRCDPISGHTALYWYRQSLGQGLEFLIYFQGNSAPDKSGLPSDRFSAERTGGSVSTLTIQRTQQEDSAVYLCASTQGQGRYEQYFGPGTRLTVT.

This clone occurred a few times. The V call is TRBV15, the J call TRBJ1-5; D gene uncertain. The CDR3 runs 14 residues. V was shortened by 3 bases and J by 7 bases, with 13 bases between the two germline ends. Germline lookup yields CDR1 LNHNV and CDR2 YYDKDF (reference sequence). In DNA, the CDR3 is TGTGCCACCAGCAGGGACCGTTCCGGGCAGCCCCAGCATTTT. Translated, it gives CATSRDRSGQPQHF.

This clone was counted a few times. The DNA of the CDR3 is TGTGCCAGCAGCCAAGGGGTAGGCGGTGTCAATGAGCAGTTCTTC. The encoded protein is CASSQGVGGVNEQFF. V and J are TRBV4-2 and TRBJ2-1; D is ambiguous. Germline V CDR1 and CDR2: LGHNA, YNFKEQ. CDR3 length equals 15 residues. The V and J ends lost 1 base and 6 bases respectively, with 13 bases between them.

This clone was observed a handful of times. V is TRBV7-9 and J is TRBJ2-7; the match to TRBD2 covers 7 bases. The CDR3 is 18 residues long. Germline V gene sequence: CDR1 SEHNR, CDR2 FQNEAQ (reference sequence). The V gene end was trimmed by 5 bases and the J gene end by 0 bases; junction bases not matched to a gene: 16. CDR3 bases: TGTGCCAGCAGCCCAACCCCCGGGGTAGCGGGTACCTCCTACGAGCAGTACTTC. This translates into CASSPTPGVAGTSYEQYF.

This clone has more than one count but fewer than ten. V is TRBV4-1 and J is TRBJ2-1; D is possibly TRBD2 (6 bases). Trimming shortened V by 1 base and J by 5 bases, and 15 bases separated the two germline ends. Germline V gene lookup returns CDR1 MGHRA and CDR2 YSYEKL. The length of the CDR3 is 16 residues. The CDR3 region has the DNA TGCGCCAGCAGCCAAGGGGAGGTCAGGATCGACAATGAGCAGTTCTTC. The encoded protein is CASSQGEVRIDNEQFF.

The genes are TRBV2 and TRBJ2-5, with D uncertain. The CDR3 is made up of 13 amino acids. From germline, CDR1 is SNHLY and CDR2 FYNNEI. V was shortened by 4 bases and J by 2 bases, with 8 bases between the two germline ends. CDR3 DNA: TGTGCCAGCAGTGGGGGAACGCAAGAGACCCAGTACTTC. Translating gives CASSGGTQETQYF. Full variable domain (missing parts from reference TRBV2 and TRBJ2-5): EPEVTQTPSHQVTQMGQEVILRCVPISNHLYFYWYRQILGQKVEFLVSFYNNEISEKSEIFDDQFSVERPDGSNFTLKIRSTKLEDSAMYFCASSGGTQETQYFGPGTRLLVL.

V and J are TRBV7-2 and TRBJ2-3; no firm D call. This CDR3 has 14 amino acids. Per germline, CDR1 SGHTA and CDR2 FQGNSA. V was cut by 3 bases and J by 2 bases, with 9 bases left in between. The CDR3 sequence is CASSFTANTDTQYF. CDR3 DNA: TGTGCCAGCAGCTTTACTGCGAACACAGATACGCAGTATTTT.

This clone was counted a few times. The rearrangement uses TRBV7-9 and TRBJ2-7, with 7 bases fitting TRBD1. V shed 5 bases and J 3 bases; nucleotides not matched to a gene: 7. CDR3 length: 14 residues. The germline V gene encodes CDR1 SEHNR and CDR2 FQNEAQ (reference sequence). CDR3 region: CASSPGTVLYEQYF. The CDR3 DNA reads as TGTGCCAGCAGCCCAGGGACAGTTCTCTACGAGCAGTACTTC.

The chain has TRBV29-1 and TRBJ2-7; TRBD1 agrees at 10 bases. V dropped 5 bases and J dropped 4; count of bases not matched to a gene: 5. The germline gives CDR1 SQVTM, CDR2 ANQGSEA. The CDR3 contains 13 residues. CDR3 in DNA: TGCAGCGTTACCGGGACAGGGGCGTACGAGCAGTACTTC. This codes for CSVTGTGAYEQYF.